The clone carrying this TCR beta chain turned up a few times. The data derive from a study of blood T cell repertoires in COVID-19. On the study more broadly: Sites across the United States, Italy and Spain contributed samples from acute and convalescent COVID-19.

The cohort comprised adults aged roughly 18 to 95 years residing in about two dozen US areas. Only in-frame clones appear in the TCRdb table, and some are missing; sequencing was by immunoSEQ multiplex PCR. The table includes about 250,000 clones, 75% to 90% detected once. The receptor was isolated from a woman in her late teens or twenties who had recovered from COVID-19. Sequencing was performed on PBMCs or T cells enriched from blood (not recorded which).

CDR3 sequence: CASSLGTGGEQYF. Here the CDR3 DNA reads TGCGCCAGCAGCTTGGGGACAGGAGGCGAGCAGTACTTC. V is TRBV5-1 and J is TRBJ2-7; TRBD1 matches at 7 bases. This CDR3 comprises 13 residues. Looked up from germline, CDR1 is SGHRS and CDR2 is YFSETQ. J lost 6 bases, V lost 0 bases, and 3 bases had no gene match.